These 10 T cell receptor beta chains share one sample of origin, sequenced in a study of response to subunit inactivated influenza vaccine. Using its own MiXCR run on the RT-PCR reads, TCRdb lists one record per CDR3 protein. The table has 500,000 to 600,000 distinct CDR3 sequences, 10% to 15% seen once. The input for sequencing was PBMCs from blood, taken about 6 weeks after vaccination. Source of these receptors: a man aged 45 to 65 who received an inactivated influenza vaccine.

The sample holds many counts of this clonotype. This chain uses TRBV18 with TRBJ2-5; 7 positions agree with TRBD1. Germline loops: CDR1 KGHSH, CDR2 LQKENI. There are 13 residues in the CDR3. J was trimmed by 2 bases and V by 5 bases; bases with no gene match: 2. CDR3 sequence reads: CASSGTVQETQYF. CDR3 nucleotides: TGTGCCAGCTCAGGGACAGTTCAAGAGACCCAGTACTTC.

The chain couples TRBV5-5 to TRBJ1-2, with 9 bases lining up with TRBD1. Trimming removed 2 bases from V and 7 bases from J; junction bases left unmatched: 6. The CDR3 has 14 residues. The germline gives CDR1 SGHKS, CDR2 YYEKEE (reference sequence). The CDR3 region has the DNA TGTGCCAGCAGCTTCCCCGGGACAGGGCCTGGCTACACCTTC. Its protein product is CASSFPGTGPGYTF.

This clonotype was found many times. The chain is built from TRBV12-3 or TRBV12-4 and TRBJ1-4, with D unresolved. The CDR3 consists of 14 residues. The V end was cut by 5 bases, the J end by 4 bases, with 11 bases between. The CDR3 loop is CASSTRPNNEKLFF. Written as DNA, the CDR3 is TGTGCCAGCAGTACGCGACCGAATAATGAAAAACTGTTTTTT.

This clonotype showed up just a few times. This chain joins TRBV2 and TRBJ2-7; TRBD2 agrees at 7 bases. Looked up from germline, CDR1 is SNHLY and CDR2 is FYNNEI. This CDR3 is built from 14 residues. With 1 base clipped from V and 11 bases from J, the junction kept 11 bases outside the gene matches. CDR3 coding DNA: TGTGCCAGCAGTGAAGGGCTAGCGGAGCAACCTAAGTACTTC. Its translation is CASSEGLAEQPKYF.

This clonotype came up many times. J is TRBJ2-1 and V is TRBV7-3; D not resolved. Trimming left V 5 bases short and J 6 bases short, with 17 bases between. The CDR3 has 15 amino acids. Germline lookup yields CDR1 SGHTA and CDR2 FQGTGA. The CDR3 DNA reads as TGTGCCAGCAGCCCCACTCGTGGAGTGGGCAATGAGCAGTTCTTC. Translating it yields CASSPTRGVGNEQFF. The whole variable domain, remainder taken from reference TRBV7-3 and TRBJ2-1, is GAGVSQTPSNKVTEKGKYVELRCDPISGHTALYWYRQSLGQGPEFLIYFQGTGAADDSGLPNDRFFAVRPEGSVSTLKIQRTERGDSAVYLCASSPTRGVGNEQFFGPGTRLTVL.

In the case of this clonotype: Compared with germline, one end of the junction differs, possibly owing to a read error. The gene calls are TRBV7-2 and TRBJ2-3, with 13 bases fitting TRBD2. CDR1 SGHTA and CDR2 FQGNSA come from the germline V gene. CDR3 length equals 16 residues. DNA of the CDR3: TGTGCCAGCAGCCTACTAGCGGGGGGGTCTCAAGATACGCAGTCTTTT. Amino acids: CASSLLAGGSQDTQSF.

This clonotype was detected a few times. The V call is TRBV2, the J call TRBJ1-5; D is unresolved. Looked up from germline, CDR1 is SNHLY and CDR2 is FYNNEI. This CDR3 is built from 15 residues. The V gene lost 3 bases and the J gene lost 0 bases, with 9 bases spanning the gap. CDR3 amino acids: CASSDLGISNQPQHF. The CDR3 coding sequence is TGTGCCAGCAGTGATCTGGGCATTAGCAATCAGCCCCAGCATTTT.

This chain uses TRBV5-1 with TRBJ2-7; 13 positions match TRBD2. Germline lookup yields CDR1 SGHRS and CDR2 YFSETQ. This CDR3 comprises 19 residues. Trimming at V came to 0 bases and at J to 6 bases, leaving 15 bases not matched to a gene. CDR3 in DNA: TGCGCCAGCAGCTTGGGCCGACTAGCGGGAGGATCAGTAGTGGCCGAGCAGTACTTC. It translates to CASSLGRLAGGSVVAEQYF.

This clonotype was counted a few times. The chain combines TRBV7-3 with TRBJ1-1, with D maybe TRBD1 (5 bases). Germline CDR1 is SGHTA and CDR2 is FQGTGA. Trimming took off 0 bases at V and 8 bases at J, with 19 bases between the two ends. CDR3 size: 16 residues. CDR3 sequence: CASSLTPSTGTKEAFF. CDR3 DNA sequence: TGTGCCAGCAGCTTAACCCCCAGCACAGGAACGAAAGAAGCTTTCTTT.

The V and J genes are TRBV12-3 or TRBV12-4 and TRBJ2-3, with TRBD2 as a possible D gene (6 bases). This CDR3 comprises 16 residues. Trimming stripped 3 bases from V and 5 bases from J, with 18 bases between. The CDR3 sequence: CASSFNSVGAGDTQYF. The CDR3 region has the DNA TGTGCCAGCAGTTTCAATAGTGTGGGAGCGGGAGATACGCAGTATTTT.